Detailed here is one TCR beta chain. What it binds is unknown. The sample originates from a study of shared clonotypes between healthy human individuals. Study conclusions and caveats: Tissues were not sampled, only blood, and their repertoires likely differ. Depth was large, yet rarefaction showed that sorted-subset sequencing was incomplete. Naive subsets generally had larger estimated richness than memory subsets.

The naive CD8 subset, CD45RO-negative cells positively selected for CCR7, excluded terminally differentiated effector memory CD45RA+ cells. Within Nashville, Tennessee resided all donors, each a Caucasian adult. The CDR3 contains 12 residues. Germline V CDR1 and CDR2: MNHEY, SMNVEV (reference sequence). V was clipped by 6 bases and J by 1 base, with 6 bases between them. Clones were read by immunoSEQ multiplex PCR, and TCRdb kept only the in-frame ones, dropping some. The repertoire holds more than 2 million clones, with 93% as singletons. Sequences were obtained from naive CD8+ T cells from PBMCs. This rearrangement joins TRBV27 to TRBJ1-2, with D unclear. The sequence was obtained from a man between 18 and 35 years old in good health. Some clones in this sample may be carry-over from other donors' samples. The CDR3 coding sequence is TGTGCCAGCAGAACCAATAACTATGGCTACACCTTC. Protein product: CASRTNNYGYTF.